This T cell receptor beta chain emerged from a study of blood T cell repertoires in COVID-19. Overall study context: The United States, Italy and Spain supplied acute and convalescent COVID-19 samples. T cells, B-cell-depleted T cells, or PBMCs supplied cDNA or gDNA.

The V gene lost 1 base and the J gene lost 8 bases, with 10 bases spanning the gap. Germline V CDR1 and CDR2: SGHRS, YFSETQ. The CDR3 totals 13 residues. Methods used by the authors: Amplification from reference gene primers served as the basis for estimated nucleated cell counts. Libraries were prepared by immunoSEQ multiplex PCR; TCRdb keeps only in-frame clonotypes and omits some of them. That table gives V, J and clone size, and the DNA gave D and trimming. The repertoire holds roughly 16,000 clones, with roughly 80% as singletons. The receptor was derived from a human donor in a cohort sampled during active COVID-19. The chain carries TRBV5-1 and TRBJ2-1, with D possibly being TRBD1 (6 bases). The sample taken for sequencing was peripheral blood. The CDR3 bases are TGCGCCAGCAGCTTGACAGGGTCCGATGAGCAGTTCTTC. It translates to CASSLTGSDEQFF.